The clone carrying this T cell receptor beta chain occurred a few times. One end of the junction is discordant with germline, which a read error may explain. The CDR3 covers 12 residues. Germline values: CDR1 MNHEY, CDR2 SVGEGT. Using a J-beta primer mix together with a sample-barcoded 5' primer, a second PCR was run for roughly 7 to 12 cycles. TCRdb ran MiXCR on the 5' RACE reads and lists one entry per CDR3 protein. The sample has 630,000 or so distinct CDR3 sequences; approximately 30% are singletons. This record belongs to a study of blood T cells in healthy people across ages. This rearrangement joins TRBV6-2 or TRBV6-3 to TRBJ1-2; D may be TRBD1 (6 bases). This clonotype was obtained from a woman of 80 years or more in good health. What was sequenced was blood. CDR3 sequence (DNA): TGTGTCAGCAAAGCCTACGCCGGGGGCTCCACCTTC. Protein sequence: CVSKAYAGGSTF.